The 11 T cell receptor beta chains presented below share a single source sample, sequenced in a study of T cells in Graves' hyperthyroidism and ophthalmopathy. Amplification yielded TCR beta CDR3 regions, with RNA transcripts as the source. First-round RT-PCR of the TCR CDR3 relied on the HTBI primer set. Via MiXCR, TCRdb re-called the multiplex PCR reads, giving one row per CDR3 protein. The table includes over 350,000 distinct CDR3 sequences, under 15% detected once. The sequencing sample was made of blood. All receptors derive from a man younger than 35 with Graves' ophthalmopathy.

The chain recombines TRBV14 with TRBJ1-5; D is perhaps TRBD1 (5 bases). CDR1 is SGHDN and CDR2 is FVKESK in the germline V gene. The CDR3 sequence is 16 residues long. Trimming removed 0 bases at V and 3 bases at J, with 12 bases between. As DNA, the CDR3 is TGTGCCAGCAGCCAAGATTCACGGGGGAACAATCAGCCCCAGCATTTT. This sequence encodes CASSQDSRGNNQPQHF.

This clonotype was seen only a few times. This sequence joins TRBV19 and TRBJ1-5; tentative D call: TRBD1 (6 bases). Germline lookup yields CDR1 LNHDA and CDR2 SQIVND (reference sequence). Trimming pared 7 bases from V and 3 bases from J, leaving 16 bases between. The CDR3 runs to 15 residues. This CDR3 reads CASTPTGLPNQPQHF. In DNA, the CDR3 is TGTGCCAGTACCCCGACAGGCTTACCCAATCAGCCCCAGCATTTT.

In its sample, this clonotype was seen many times. The rearrangement uses TRBV6-1 and TRBJ2-3; 8 positions agree with TRBD2. Trimming cost V 8 bases and J 6 bases; bases outside gene matches: 7. In germline, CDR1 is MNHNS, CDR2 SASEGT. The CDR3 totals 13 residues. CDR3 DNA sequence: TGTGCCAGCCGGAGCGGGAGTGGCGATACGCAGTATTTT. Translation: CASRSGSGDTQYF.

This clonotype was picked up many times. The chain carries TRBV10-3 and TRBJ2-1; 8 bases are a match to TRBD2. The CDR3 totals 14 residues. The ends lost 6 bases at V and 7 bases at J; junction bases unmatched: 8. In germline, CDR1 is ENHRY, CDR2 SYGVKD. CDR3 coding DNA: TGTGCCATCAGGTCAGCGGGAGAGTCAAATGAGCAGTTCTTC. Its protein is CAIRSAGESNEQFF.

This clonotype was counted ten times or more. The CDR3 bases are TGTGCCAGCAGCCAAGATCACCCAGGGGGCGTAGAGCCCCAGCATTTT. The encoded protein is CASSQDHPGGVEPQHF. The chain combines TRBV3-1 with TRBJ1-5; 8 bases are a match to TRBD1. V was clipped by 0 bases and J by 8 bases; unmatched bases: 9. This CDR3 is 16 amino acids long. CDR1 LGHDT and CDR2 YNNKEL come from the germline V gene (reference sequence).

In this sample, this clonotype turned up many times. The chain employs TRBV11-2 and TRBJ2-7; unclear D gene. The CDR3 is 15 amino acids. Germline V CDR1 and CDR2: SGHAT, FQNNGV. Trimming removed 2 bases from V and 3 bases from J, with 14 bases in between. The chain's CDR3 is CASSLTADGRYEQYF. In DNA form, the CDR3 reads TGTGCCAGCAGCTTAACCGCCGACGGCCGCTACGAGCAGTACTTC.

The V and J genes are TRBV5-5 and TRBJ1-1; no clear D gene. There are 14 residues in the CDR3. Trimming left V 0 bases short and J 7 bases short, with 13 bases between. From germline, CDR1 is SGHKS and CDR2 YYEKEE (reference sequence). CDR3 DNA: TGTGCCAGCAGCTTGGGGAAGGAGGAGAATGAAGCTTTCTTT. The encoded protein is CASSLGKEENEAFF.

This clonotype appeared many times. This rearrangement joins TRBV30 to TRBJ2-1; D may be TRBD2 (6 bases). Germline V gene sequence: CDR1 GTSNPN, CDR2 SVGIG (reference sequence). This CDR3 has 16 residues. Trimming removed 0 bases from V and 2 bases from J, with 14 bases in between. DNA of the CDR3: TGTGCCTGGAGTGTACGGGGGACCGAAGCCTACAATGAGCAGTTCTTC. It yields the protein CAWSVRGTEAYNEQFF.

In this sample, this clonotype turned up many times. This chain connects TRBV28 to TRBJ2-7, with D possibly being TRBD1 or TRBD2 (5 bases each). Germline values: CDR1 MDHEN, CDR2 SYDVKM. The CDR3 loop spans 16 amino acids. Trimming stripped 7 bases from V and 3 bases from J, with 22 bases between. Here the CDR3 DNA reads TGTGCCAGCACCGCCCCCGGGACGGGCAAATTCTACGAGCAGTACTTC. Amino acid sequence: CASTAPGTGKFYEQYF.

This clonotype was seen many times. The chain links TRBV27 to TRBJ2-5; tentative D call: TRBD1 (6 bases). The germline gives CDR1 MNHEY, CDR2 SMNVEV (reference sequence). V was shortened by 6 bases and J by 2 bases, with 13 bases between the two germline ends. This CDR3 has 14 amino acids. The CDR3 sequence is CASRLQGFQETQYF. CDR3 nucleotide sequence: TGTGCCAGCAGACTCCAGGGGTTTCAAGAGACCCAGTACTTC.

This clonotype was recorded at least ten times. The chain recombines TRBV28 with TRBJ2-7; D tentatively fits TRBD1 or TRBD2 (5 bases each). V was shortened by 5 bases and J by 0 bases, with 11 bases between the two germline ends. The CDR3 is 14 amino acids. CDR1 MDHEN and CDR2 SYDVKM come from the germline V gene. The CDR3 loop is CASSRDGYSYEQYF. The CDR3 DNA reads TGTGCCAGCAGTCGGGACGGCTACTCCTACGAGCAGTACTTC.